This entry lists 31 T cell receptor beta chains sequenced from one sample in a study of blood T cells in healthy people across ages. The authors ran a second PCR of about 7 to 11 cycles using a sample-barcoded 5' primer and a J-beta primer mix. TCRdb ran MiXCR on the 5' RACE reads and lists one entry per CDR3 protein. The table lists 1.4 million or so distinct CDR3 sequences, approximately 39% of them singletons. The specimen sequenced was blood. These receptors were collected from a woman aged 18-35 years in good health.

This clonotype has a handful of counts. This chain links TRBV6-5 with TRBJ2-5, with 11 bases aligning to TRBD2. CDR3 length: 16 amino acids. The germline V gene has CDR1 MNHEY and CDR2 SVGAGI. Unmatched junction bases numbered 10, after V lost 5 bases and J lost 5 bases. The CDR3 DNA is TGTGCCAGCAGTAAGACTAGCGGGACGGCATTGGAGACCCAGTACTTC. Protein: CASSKTSGTALETQYF.

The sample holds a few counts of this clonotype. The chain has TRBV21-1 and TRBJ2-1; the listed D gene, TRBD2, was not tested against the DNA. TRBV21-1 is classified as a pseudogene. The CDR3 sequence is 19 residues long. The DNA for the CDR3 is TGTGCCAGCAGCAAAGTGACTAGCGGGGGGTCGAGCTCCTACAATGAGCAGTTCTTC. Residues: CASSKVTSGGSSSYNEQFF.

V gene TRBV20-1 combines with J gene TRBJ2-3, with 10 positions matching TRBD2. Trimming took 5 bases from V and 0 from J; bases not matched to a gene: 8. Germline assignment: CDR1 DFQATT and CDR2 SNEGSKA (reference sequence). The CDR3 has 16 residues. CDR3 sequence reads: CSAATGTSDSTDTQYF. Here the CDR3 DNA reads TGCAGTGCTGCAACCGGGACTAGCGATAGCACAGATACGCAGTATTTT.

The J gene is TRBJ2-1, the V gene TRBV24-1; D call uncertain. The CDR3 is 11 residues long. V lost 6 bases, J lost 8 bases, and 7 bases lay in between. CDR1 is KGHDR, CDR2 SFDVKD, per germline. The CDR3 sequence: CATSIWDEQFF. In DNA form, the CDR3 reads TGTGCCACCAGTATATGGGATGAGCAGTTCTTC.

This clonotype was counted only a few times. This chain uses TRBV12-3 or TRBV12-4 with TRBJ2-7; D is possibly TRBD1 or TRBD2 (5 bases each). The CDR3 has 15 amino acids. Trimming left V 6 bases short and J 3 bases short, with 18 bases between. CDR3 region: CASSPFGAGSYEQYF. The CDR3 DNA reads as TGTGCCAGCAGCCCCTTCGGGGCAGGGAGCTACGAGCAGTACTTC.

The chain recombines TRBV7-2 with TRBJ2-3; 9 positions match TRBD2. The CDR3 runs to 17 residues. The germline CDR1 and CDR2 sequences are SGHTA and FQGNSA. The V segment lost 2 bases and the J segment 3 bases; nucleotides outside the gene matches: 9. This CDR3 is CASSLIGSGRRTDTQYF. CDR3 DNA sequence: TGTGCCAGCAGCTTAATCGGCAGCGGGAGGAGGACAGATACGCAGTATTTT.

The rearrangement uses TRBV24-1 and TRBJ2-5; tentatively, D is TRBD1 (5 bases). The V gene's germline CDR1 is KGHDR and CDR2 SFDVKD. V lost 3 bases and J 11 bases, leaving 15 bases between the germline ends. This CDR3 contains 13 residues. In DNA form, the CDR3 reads TGTGCCACCAGTGATCCAGGGCGTCATGAGCAGTACTTC. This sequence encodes CATSDPGRHEQYF.

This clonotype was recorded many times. The CDR3 DNA reads as TGCGCCAGCAGCCAAGATTACACTGAAGCTTTCTTT. Translating gives CASSQDYTEAFF. The rearrangement links TRBV4-3 to TRBJ1-1; D is undetermined. Per germline, CDR1 LGHNA and CDR2 YSLEER. V shed 0 bases and J shed 3 bases, with 2 bases lying between them. The CDR3 runs 12 residues.

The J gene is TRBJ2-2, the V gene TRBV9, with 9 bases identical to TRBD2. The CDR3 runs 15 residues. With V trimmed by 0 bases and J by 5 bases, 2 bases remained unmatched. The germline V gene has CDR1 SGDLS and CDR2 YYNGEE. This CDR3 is CASSVAAGGTGELFF. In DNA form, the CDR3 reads TGTGCCAGCAGCGTAGCAGCGGGAGGAACCGGGGAGCTGTTTTTT.

CDR3: CASSPSLSQETQYF. CDR3 coding DNA: TGTGCCAGCAGCCCTAGTCTATCCCAAGAGACCCAGTACTTC. The chain carries TRBV7-9 and TRBJ2-5, with D uncertain. Per the germline V gene, CDR1 is SEHNR and CDR2 is FQNEAQ (reference sequence). Trimming shortened V by 5 bases and J by 1 base, and 11 bases separated the two germline ends. This CDR3 has 14 residues.

The CDR3 DNA reads TGCGCCAGCAGCCAAGAAGCGGTCGAGAACACCATATATTTT. Translated: CASSQEAVENTIYF. The V call is TRBV4-3, the J call TRBJ1-3, with D hard to call. V lost 0 bases to trimming and J lost 7 bases, with 10 bases between them. The CDR3 sequence is 14 residues long. Germline CDR1 reads LGHNA; CDR2 reads YSLEER.

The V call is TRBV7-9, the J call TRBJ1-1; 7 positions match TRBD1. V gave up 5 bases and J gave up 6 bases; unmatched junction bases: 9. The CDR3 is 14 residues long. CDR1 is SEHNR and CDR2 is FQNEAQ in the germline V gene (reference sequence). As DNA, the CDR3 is TGTGCCAGCAGCCCGGTAGACAGGGTCTCTGAAGCTTTCTTT. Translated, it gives CASSPVDRVSEAFF.

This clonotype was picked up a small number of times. CDR3 DNA sequence: TGCAGTGCTTTCCCTTCGGGACGAGACAATGAGCAGTTCTTC. Protein product: CSAFPSGRDNEQFF. This chain links TRBV20-1 with TRBJ2-1; possibly TRBD1 or TRBD2 for D (5 bases each). Per the germline V gene, CDR1 is DFQATT and CDR2 is SNEGSKA (reference sequence). V was cut by 5 bases and J by 5 bases, with 16 bases left in between. CDR3 length: 14 amino acids.

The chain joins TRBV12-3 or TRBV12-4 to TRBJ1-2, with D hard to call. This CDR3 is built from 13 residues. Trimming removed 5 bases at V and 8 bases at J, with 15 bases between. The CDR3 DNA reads TGTGCCAGCAGTCCGGACCGACAACGGGGCTACACCTTC. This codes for CASSPDRQRGYTF.

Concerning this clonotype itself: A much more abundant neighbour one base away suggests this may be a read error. CDR3 protein: CASSLERSSYEQFF. In DNA form, the CDR3 reads TGTGCCAGCAGCTTGGAAAGGTCTTCCTACGAGCAGTTCTTC. The chain links TRBV5-5 to TRBJ2-1; D unresolved. The CDR3 covers 14 residues. Per germline, CDR1 SGHKS and CDR2 YYEKEE (reference sequence). V was cut by 0 bases and J by 10 bases, with 14 bases left in between.

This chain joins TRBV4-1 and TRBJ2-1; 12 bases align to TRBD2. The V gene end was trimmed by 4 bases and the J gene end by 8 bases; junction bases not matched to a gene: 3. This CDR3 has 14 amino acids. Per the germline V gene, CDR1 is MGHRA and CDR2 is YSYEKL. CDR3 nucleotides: TGCGCCAGCAGCCCTAGCGGGAGGGCCGATGAGCAGTTCTTC. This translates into CASSPSGRADEQFF.

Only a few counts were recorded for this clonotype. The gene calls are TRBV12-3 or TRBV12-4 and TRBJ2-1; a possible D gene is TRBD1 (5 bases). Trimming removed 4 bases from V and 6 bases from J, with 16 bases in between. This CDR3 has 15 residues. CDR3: CASSYRLRAFNEQFF. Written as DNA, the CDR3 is TGTGCCAGCAGTTACAGGCTGCGCGCCTTCAATGAGCAGTTCTTC.

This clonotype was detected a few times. CDR3 residues: CASSSEGGPSYEQYF. Written as DNA, the CDR3 is TGCGCCAGCAGCTCCGAGGGGGGCCCCTCCTACGAGCAGTACTTC. The rearrangement uses TRBV4-3 and TRBJ2-7; D is perhaps TRBD1 or TRBD2 (6 bases each). This CDR3 contains 15 residues. Looked up from germline, CDR1 is LGHNA and CDR2 is YSLEER. The V and J ends lost 5 bases and 0 bases respectively, with 14 bases between them.

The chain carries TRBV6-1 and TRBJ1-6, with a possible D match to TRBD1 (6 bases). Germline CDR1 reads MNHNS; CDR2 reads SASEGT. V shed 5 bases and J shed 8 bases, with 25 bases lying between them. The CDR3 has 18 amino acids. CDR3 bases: TGTGCCAGCAGTCAGGAGGGGGGGCGAGCCCTTGGAGATTCACCCCTCCACTTT. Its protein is CASSQEGGRALGDSPLHF.

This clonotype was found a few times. The CDR3, as DNA: TGTGCCAGCAGCCTTAGCGGGAGAGCTTTCGGCGACGAGCAGTACTTC. This encodes CASSLSGRAFGDEQYF. The chain recombines TRBV7-8 with TRBJ2-7; 9 bases line up with TRBD2. J was trimmed by 5 bases and V by 5 bases; bases with no gene match: 13. Germline V lookup: CDR1 SGHVS, CDR2 FQNEAQ. The CDR3 loop spans 16 amino acids.

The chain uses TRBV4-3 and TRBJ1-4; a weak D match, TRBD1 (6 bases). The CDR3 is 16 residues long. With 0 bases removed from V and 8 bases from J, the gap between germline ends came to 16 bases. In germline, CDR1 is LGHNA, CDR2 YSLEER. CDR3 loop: CASSQEGIGGNEKLFF. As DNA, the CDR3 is TGCGCCAGCAGCCAAGAGGGGATAGGGGGAAACGAAAAACTGTTTTTT.

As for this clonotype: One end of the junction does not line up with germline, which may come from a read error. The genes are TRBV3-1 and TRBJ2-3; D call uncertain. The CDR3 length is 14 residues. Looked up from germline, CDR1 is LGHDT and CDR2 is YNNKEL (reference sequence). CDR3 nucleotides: TGTACCAGCAGCCAAGATCGAAGCACAGATACGCAGTATTTT. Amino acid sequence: CTSSQDRSTDTQYF.

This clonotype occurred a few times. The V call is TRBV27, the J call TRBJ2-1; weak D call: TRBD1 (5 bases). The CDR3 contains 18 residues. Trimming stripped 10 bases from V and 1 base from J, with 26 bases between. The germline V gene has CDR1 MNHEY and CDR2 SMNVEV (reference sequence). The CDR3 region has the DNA TGTGCCACCAAGACAGATACTGGATGGGCCCATTCCTACAATGAGCAGTTCTTC. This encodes CATKTDTGWAHSYNEQFF.

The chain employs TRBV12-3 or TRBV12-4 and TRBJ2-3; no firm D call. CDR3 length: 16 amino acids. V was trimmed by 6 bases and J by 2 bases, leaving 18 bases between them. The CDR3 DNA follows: TGTGCCAGCAGCCCCCCCAGCCGCGGAGACACAGATACGCAGTATTTT. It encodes CASSPPSRGDTDTQYF.

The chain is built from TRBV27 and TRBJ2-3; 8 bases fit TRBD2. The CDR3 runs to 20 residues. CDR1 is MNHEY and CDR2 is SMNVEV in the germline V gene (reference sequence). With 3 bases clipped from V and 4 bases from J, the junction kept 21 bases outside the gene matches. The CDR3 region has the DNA TGTGCCAGCAGTTTGTCGCCGGGACTAGTTTCATGGGGGATTGCAGATACGCAGTATTTT. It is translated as CASSLSPGLVSWGIADTQYF.

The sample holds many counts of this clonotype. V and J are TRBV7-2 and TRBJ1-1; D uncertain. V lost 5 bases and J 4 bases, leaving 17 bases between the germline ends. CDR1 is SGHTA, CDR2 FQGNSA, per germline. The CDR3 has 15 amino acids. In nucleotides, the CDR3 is TGTGCCAGCAGCCTTTCCGGGATAACAATCACTGAAGCTTTCTTT. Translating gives CASSLSGITITEAFF.

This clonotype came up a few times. For the CDR3, the DNA is TGTGCCAGCAGCCATCCCCCCAGCAGTGAAGCTTTCTTT. Translating gives CASSHPPSSEAFF. The chain carries TRBV4-2 and TRBJ1-1; D is unclear. This CDR3 contains 13 residues. Trimming shortened V by 3 bases and J by 7 bases, and 12 bases separated the two germline ends. CDR1 is LGHNA and CDR2 is YNFKEQ in the germline V gene.

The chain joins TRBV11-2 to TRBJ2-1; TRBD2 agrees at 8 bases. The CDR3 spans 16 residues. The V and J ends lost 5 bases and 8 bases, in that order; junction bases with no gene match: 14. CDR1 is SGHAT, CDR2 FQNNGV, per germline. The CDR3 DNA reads TGTGCCAGCAGCCCAAAGGGTCGGGGGGGTAGTCATGAGCAGTTCTTC. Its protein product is CASSPKGRGGSHEQFF.

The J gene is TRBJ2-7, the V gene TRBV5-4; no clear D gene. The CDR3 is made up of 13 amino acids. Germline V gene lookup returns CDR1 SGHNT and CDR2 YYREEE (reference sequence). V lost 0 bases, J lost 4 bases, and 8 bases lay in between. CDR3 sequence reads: CASSLELTYEQYF. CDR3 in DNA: TGTGCCAGCAGCTTGGAACTGACTTACGAGCAGTACTTC.

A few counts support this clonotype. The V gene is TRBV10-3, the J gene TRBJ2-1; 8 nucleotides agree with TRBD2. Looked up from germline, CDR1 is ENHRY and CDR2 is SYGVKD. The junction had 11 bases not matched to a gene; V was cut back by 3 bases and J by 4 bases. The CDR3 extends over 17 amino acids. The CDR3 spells CAISEPLDGGVYNEQFF. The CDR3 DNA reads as TGTGCCATCAGTGAACCACTCGACGGGGGGGTGTACAATGAGCAGTTCTTC.

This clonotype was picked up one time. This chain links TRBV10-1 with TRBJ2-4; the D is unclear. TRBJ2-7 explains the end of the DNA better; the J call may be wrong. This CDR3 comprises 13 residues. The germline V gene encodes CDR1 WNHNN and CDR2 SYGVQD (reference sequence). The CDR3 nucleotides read TGCGCCAGCAGTGCGTATAAACGGGACGAGCAGTACTTC. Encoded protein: CASSAYKRDEQYF.